What follows are 26 T cell receptor beta chains derived from one specimen sequenced in a study of blood T cell repertoires in COVID-19. Using immunoSEQ multiplex PCR, the repertoire was profiled, and TCRdb retains in-frame clones only, with some absent. The data contain roughly 460,000 clones, approximately 90% of them singletons. The specimen was peripheral blood. The source of these receptors is a man younger than 30 with COVID-19, enrolled during active disease.

Only one count was recorded for this clone. The genes are TRBV6-5 and TRBJ1-1; maybe TRBD1 (6 bases). V gave up 6 bases and J gave up 1 base, with 9 bases separating them. From germline, CDR1 is MNHEY and CDR2 SVGAGI. The length of the CDR3 is 13 residues. The CDR3 protein is CASSWDTNTEAFF. The CDR3 bases are TGTGCCAGCAGCTGGGACACGAACACTGAAGCTTTCTTT.

The V call is TRBV6-5, the J call TRBJ2-5, with 9 bases that match TRBD1. The junction had 7 bases not matched to a gene; V was cut back by 6 bases and J by 5 bases. The germline CDR1 and CDR2 sequences are MNHEY and SVGAGI. This CDR3 region has 14 residues. The CDR3 spells CASSAGQGSETQYF. Here the CDR3 DNA reads TGTGCCAGCAGCGCAGGACAGGGGAGCGAGACCCAGTACTTC.

The gene calls are TRBV3-1 (or the pseudogene TRBV3-2) and TRBJ2-3; TRBD1 aligns across 9 bases. The V segment lost 4 bases and the J segment 3 bases; nucleotides outside the gene matches: 2. The germline CDR1 and CDR2 sequences are LGHDT and YNNKEL (reference sequence). CDR3 length: 14 residues. The DNA of the CDR3 is TGTGCCAGCAGCCCCGGGACAGGGACAGATACGCAGTATTTT. As protein: CASSPGTGTDTQYF.

The gene calls are TRBV2 and TRBJ2-3, with a tentative D call TRBD2 (6 bases). Trimming pared 6 bases from V and 3 bases from J, leaving 10 bases between. This CDR3 contains 13 residues. Germline values: CDR1 SNHLY, CDR2 FYNNEI. CDR3 sequence reads: CASSGGLTDTQYF. CDR3 nucleotides: TGTGCCAGCAGCGGGGGTCTAACAGATACGCAGTATTTT.

The genes are TRBV6-5 and TRBJ2-7, with 8 bases lining up with TRBD1. CDR3 length: 14 amino acids. Germline CDR1 MNHEY, CDR2 SVGAGI. J lost 6 bases, V lost 6 bases, and 10 bases had no gene match. CDR3 DNA sequence: TGTGCCAGCAGATCCCAGGGGGCAACACTCGAGCAGTACTTC. Its translation: CASRSQGATLEQYF.

The V gene is TRBV14, the J gene TRBJ2-6, with D perhaps matching TRBD1 (5 bases). Trimming left V 5 bases short and J 4 bases short, with 12 bases between. The CDR3 consists of 15 residues. Germline CDR1 SGHDN, CDR2 FVKESK. In DNA, the CDR3 is TGTGCCAGCAGCTCTCAGGGTGCAGGGGCCAACGTCCTGACTTTC. Protein sequence: CASSSQGAGANVLTF.

The chain joins TRBV2 to TRBJ2-3; 10 bases match TRBD1. The CDR3 runs to 16 residues. CDR1 is SNHLY and CDR2 is FYNNEI in the germline V gene. Trimming took 5 bases from V and 6 from J; bases not matched to a gene: 11. DNA for the CDR3: TGTGCCAGCAGTACACCACCGGACAGGGGGAGGGATACGCAGTATTTT. This encodes CASSTPPDRGRDTQYF. Together with reference TRBV2 and TRBJ2-3, the CDR3 gives the full variable domain: EPEVTQTPSHQVTQMGQEVILRCVPISNHLYFYWYRQILGQKVEFLVSFYNNEISEKSEIFDDQFSVERPDGSNFTLKIRSTKLEDSAMYFCASSTPPDRGRDTQYFGPGTRLTVL.

The chain carries TRBV24-1 and TRBJ2-5; TRBD2 matches 8 bases. This CDR3 contains 16 residues. Germline V gene lookup returns CDR1 KGHDR and CDR2 SFDVKD. The junction had 5 bases not matched to a gene; V was cut back by 2 bases and J by 1 base. The CDR3 DNA reads TGTGCCACCAGTGATTCCCAGCGGGAGAGCCAAGAGACCCAGTACTTC. Translation: CATSDSQRESQETQYF.

The V call is TRBV12-3 or TRBV12-4, the J call TRBJ2-7; 8 bases map to TRBD1. The CDR3 is 13 residues long. The trim removed 3 bases at V and 3 bases at J, leaving 1 base unmatched. The CDR3 nucleotides read TGTGCCAGCAGTTTCGGACAGGGCTACGAGCAGTACTTC. This codes for CASSFGQGYEQYF.

The chain uses TRBV6-6 and TRBJ1-1; 7 nucleotides agree with TRBD1. This CDR3 spans 15 amino acids. V lost 0 bases to trimming and J lost 2 bases; unmatched junction nucleotides: 3. The V gene's germline CDR1 is MNHNY and CDR2 SVGAGI (reference sequence). CDR3 sequence: CASSYSGQPNTEAFF. Here the CDR3 DNA reads TGTGCCAGCAGTTACTCGGGACAGCCTAACACTGAAGCTTTCTTT.

The rearrangement joins TRBV19 to TRBJ2-1, with TRBD2 identical over 9 bases. Per the germline V gene, CDR1 is LNHDA and CDR2 is SQIVND (reference sequence). V lost 9 bases, J lost 4 bases, and 13 bases stayed unmatched. The CDR3 has 16 amino acids. The CDR3 region is CASQGRREGLYNEQFF. CDR3 nucleotides: TGTGCCAGCCAGGGTAGGCGGGAGGGTCTTTACAATGAGCAGTTCTTC.

This clone came up once. The chain uses TRBV3-1 (or the pseudogene TRBV3-2) and TRBJ2-1, with D unresolved. Germline CDR1 LGHDT, CDR2 YNNKEL (reference sequence). This CDR3 comprises 14 residues. With 1 base removed from V and 5 bases from J, the gap between germline ends came to 9 bases. The CDR3 protein is CASSQGLFNNEQFF. In DNA form, the CDR3 reads TGTGCCAGCAGCCAAGGCCTATTTAACAATGAGCAGTTCTTC.

V and J are TRBV12-3 or TRBV12-4 and TRBJ1-2; D not resolved. This CDR3 region has 13 residues. V shed 6 bases and J shed 3 bases, with 11 bases lying between them. This CDR3 is CASRRGLDYGYTF. CDR3 bases: TGTGCCAGCAGACGAGGATTAGACTATGGCTACACCTTC.

As concerns this clone: At the DNA level, this CDR3 is encoded by other sequences in the same sample as well. V usage is TRBV3-1 (or the pseudogene TRBV3-2) and J usage is TRBJ1-1; D possibly corresponds to TRBD1 (5 bases). V lost 6 bases, J lost 5 bases, and 7 bases lay in between. CDR1 is LGHDT and CDR2 is YNNKEL in the germline V gene (reference sequence). This CDR3 region has 11 residues. CDR3 in amino acids: CASRGGTEAFF. CDR3 coding DNA: TGTGCCAGCAGGGGGGGAACTGAAGCTTTCTTT.

The chain employs TRBV11-2 and TRBJ2-5; D possibly corresponds to TRBD1 (6 bases). Germline assignment: CDR1 SGHAT and CDR2 FQNNGV. This CDR3 contains 16 residues. V was clipped by 3 bases and J by 4 bases, with 18 bases between them. The CDR3 nucleotides are TGTGCCAGCAGCTTGTCGTCAGACCTCAGGGGAGAGACCCAGTACTTC. This codes for CASSLSSDLRGETQYF.

V and J are TRBV9 and TRBJ2-3; 11 bases are shared with TRBD2. CDR1 is SGDLS and CDR2 is YYNGEE in the germline V gene. The CDR3 is made up of 15 amino acids. V gave up 6 bases and J gave up 1 base; unmatched junction bases: 4. This CDR3 reads CASTLAGAGTDTQYF. DNA for the CDR3: TGTGCCAGCACACTAGCGGGAGCTGGCACAGATACGCAGTATTTT. The full variable domain, in which reference TRBV9 and TRBJ2-3 provide the parts outside the CDR3, is DSGVTQTPKHLITATGQRVTLRCSPRSGDLSVYWYQQSLDQGLQFLIQYYNGEERAKGNILERFSAQQFPDLHSELNLSSLELGDSALYFCASTLAGAGTDTQYFGPGTRLTVL.

The chain links TRBV5-1 to TRBJ2-3; D is unclear. This CDR3 comprises 10 residues. Deletions cut 4 bases from V and 14 bases from J, with 11 bases between. Looked up from germline, CDR1 is SGHRS and CDR2 is YFSETQ. DNA for the CDR3: TGCGCCAGCAGCCCGCATGTACTGTATTTT. As protein: CASSPHVLYF.

J is TRBJ2-1 and V is TRBV11-3; 8 bases map to TRBD2. V trimming: 5 bases; J trimming: 1 base; junction bases outside the gene matches: 10. There are 17 residues in the CDR3. Germline V lookup: CDR1 SGHNT, CDR2 YENEEA. CDR3 protein: CASSPYHGGDSYNEQFF. DNA of the CDR3: TGTGCCAGCAGCCCCTACCACGGGGGGGATTCCTACAATGAGCAGTTCTTC.

The CDR3, as DNA: TGTGCCAGCAGCCAAGGAGGCGGTAGTGAGCAGTTCTTC. It translates to CASSQGGGSEQFF. The gene calls are TRBV14 and TRBJ2-1, with D unclear. V dropped 1 base and J dropped 9 bases, with 10 bases sitting between them. Germline loops: CDR1 SGHDN, CDR2 FVKESK. This CDR3 has 13 residues. Together with reference TRBV14 and TRBJ2-1, the CDR3 gives the full variable domain: EAGVTQFPSHSVIEKGQTVTLRCDPISGHDNLYWYRRVMGKEIKFLLHFVKESKQDESGMPNNRFLAERTGGTYSTLKVQPAELEDSGVYFCASSQGGGSEQFFGPGTRLTVL.

V usage is TRBV7-8 and J usage is TRBJ2-1; 10 bases map to TRBD2. Trimming took 5 bases from V and 9 from J; bases not matched to a gene: 10. The CDR3 runs to 15 residues. Germline lookup yields CDR1 SGHVS and CDR2 FQNEAQ. CDR3 sequence: CASSPALSGGGEQFF. The CDR3 bases are TGTGCCAGCAGCCCCGCCCTCAGCGGGGGGGGTGAGCAGTTCTTC. The full variable domain, its missing parts supplied by reference TRBV7-8 and TRBJ2-1, is GAGVSQSPRYKVAKRGQDVALRCDPISGHVSLFWYQQALGQGPEFLTYFQNEAQLDKSGLPSDRFFAERPEGSVSTLKIQRTQQEDSAVYLCASSPALSGGGEQFFGPGTRLTVL.

The V and J genes are TRBV6-1 and TRBJ1-6, with no clear D. The CDR3 extends over 14 amino acids. Germline V gene data show CDR1 as MNHNS and CDR2 as SASEGT. V was shortened by 2 bases and J by 7 bases, with 9 bases between the two germline ends. The DNA for the CDR3 is TGTGCCAGCAGTGAACGGGGTCGAAATTCACCCCTCCACTTT. Amino acid sequence: CASSERGRNSPLHF.

V and J are TRBV15 and TRBJ2-7; D possibly corresponds to TRBD1 (7 bases). The CDR3 totals 16 residues. Trimming stripped 3 bases from V and 6 bases from J, with 21 bases between. Germline CDR1 LNHNV, CDR2 YYDKDF (reference sequence). CDR3 nucleotide sequence: TGTGCCACCAGCAGGAATGACAGGGCCGGGACTGGCGAGCAGTACTTC. It codes for CATSRNDRAGTGEQYF. The full variable domain, rest sourced from reference TRBV15 and TRBJ2-7, is DAMVIQNPRYQVTQFGKPVTLSCSQTLNHNVMYWYQQKSSQAPKLLFHYYDKDFNNEADTPDNFQSRRPNTSFCFLDIRSPGLGDTAMYLCATSRNDRAGTGEQYFGPGTRLTVT.

This chain joins TRBV6-1 and TRBJ2-3; D remains ambiguous. CDR1 and CDR2 (germline): MNHNS, SASEGT. Trimming took off 2 bases at V and 0 bases at J, with 12 bases between the two ends. The length of the CDR3 is 16 residues. CDR3 region: CASSEYFGSSTDTQYF. The CDR3 DNA follows: TGTGCCAGCAGTGAATATTTCGGGTCTAGCACAGATACGCAGTATTTT.

The CDR3 loop reads CASSLVAGVGVPEKLFF. DNA for the CDR3: TGTGCCAGCAGCTTAGTAGCCGGGGTCGGGGTCCCTGAAAAACTGTTTTTT. The gene calls are TRBV7-2 and TRBJ1-4; D is unclear. Germline V gene data show CDR1 as SGHTA and CDR2 as FQGNSA. V lost 1 base, J lost 7 bases, and 19 bases lay in between. The CDR3 covers 17 residues.

The chain has TRBV5-1 and TRBJ2-5; TRBD2 might be the D (6 bases). In germline, CDR1 is SGHRS, CDR2 YFSETQ. The CDR3 contains 15 residues. V was shortened by 0 bases and J by 5 bases, with 14 bases between the two germline ends. CDR3 region: CASSLGGGEGETQYF. The CDR3 nucleotides are TGCGCCAGCAGCTTGGGGGGAGGCGAAGGGGAGACCCAGTACTTC.

The rearrangement uses TRBV5-5 and TRBJ2-1, with 11 bases lining up with TRBD2. V shed 1 base and J 6 bases; nucleotides not matched to a gene: 6. The CDR3 runs to 16 residues. The germline V gene encodes CDR1 SGHKS and CDR2 YYEKEE (reference sequence). CDR3 sequence: CASSLWGSGRGNEQFF. The CDR3 region has the DNA TGTGCCAGCAGCTTGTGGGGTAGCGGGAGGGGCAATGAGCAGTTCTTC.